Below, 25 T cell receptor beta chains from the same sample are listed, as sequenced in a study of spatial heterogeneity in lung cancer. Whole-study results and caveats: Counts of expanded intratumoral alpha and beta TCRs tracked tumor mutation counts.

TCRdb reprocessed the 5' RACE reads via MiXCR and lists one record per CDR3 protein. The sample has 17,000 or so distinct CDR3 sequences, roughly 7.3% seen once. The time point was: sample taken at primary tumor resection. Which antigens these TCRs recognize remains unknown. The source was lung tumor tissue, collected at surgery. The receptors come from a female donor with early-stage non-small cell lung cancer.

The chain joins TRBV6-5 to TRBJ1-1, with D possibly TRBD1 on 6 matching bases. Germline V gene sequence: CDR1 MNHEY, CDR2 SVGAGI. V lost 6 bases and J 9 bases, leaving 20 bases between the germline ends. This CDR3 is 14 amino acids long. Here the CDR3 reads CASSRDRILLQAFF. CDR3 DNA: TGTGCCAGCAGCCGTGACAGGATCTTGTTACAAGCTTTCTTT.

In the case of this clonotype: A single base separates this from a much larger clone, so it may be a read error. The rearrangement links TRBV7-2 to TRBJ2-3, with a tentative D call TRBD2 (6 bases). The CDR3 is 11 residues long. Looked up from germline, CDR1 is SGHTA and CDR2 is FQGNSA. The CDR3, as DNA: TGTGTCAGCAGCTTATTAACTAGCCAGTATTTT. It translates to CVSSLLTSQYF.

The chain is built from TRBV2 and TRBJ1-6, with D perhaps matching TRBD1 (6 bases). The CDR3 totals 15 residues. Trimming took 6 bases from V and 11 from J, leaving 20 bases between them. The germline gives CDR1 SNHLY, CDR2 FYNNEI. This CDR3 is CASSKGVRGFAPLHF. The CDR3 region has the DNA TGTGCCAGCAGCAAGGGGGTACGAGGGTTTGCACCCCTCCACTTT. Looking up the rest from reference TRBV2 and TRBJ1-6 gives the full variable domain: EPEVTQTPSHQVTQMGQEVILRCVPISNHLYFYWYRQILGQKVEFLVSFYNNEISEKSEIFDDQFSVERPDGSNFTLKIRSTKLEDSAMYFCASSKGVRGFAPLHFGNGTRLTVT.

This clonotype has a count of ten or more. V usage is TRBV28 and J usage is TRBJ1-2; 8 bases fit TRBD1. Germline V lookup: CDR1 MDHEN, CDR2 SYDVKM. Trimming at V came to 6 bases and at J to 7 bases, leaving 10 bases not matched to a gene. The CDR3 contains 14 residues. The CDR3 DNA reads as TGTGCCAGCAGCGGACTTACAGGGGGTTCTGGCTACACCTTC. Protein product: CASSGLTGGSGYTF.

J is TRBJ2-3 and V is TRBV5-1; 8 bases are shared with TRBD2. Unmatched junction bases numbered 11, after V lost 7 bases and J lost 4 bases. Germline V CDR1 and CDR2: SGHRS, YFSETQ. The CDR3 covers 15 residues. This chain's CDR3 is CASSDAGGGADTQYF. Here the CDR3 DNA reads TGCGCCAGCTCCGATGCGGGGGGCGGCGCAGATACGCAGTATTTT.

This clonotype was detected a few times. The gene calls are TRBV27 and TRBJ2-1; unclear D gene. CDR1 MNHEY and CDR2 SMNVEV come from the germline V gene (reference sequence). The V end was cut by 8 bases, the J end by 4 bases, with 15 bases between. The length of the CDR3 is 14 residues. The CDR3: CASSEEWPYNEQFF. The CDR3 DNA reads TGTGCCAGCTCGGAAGAATGGCCTTACAATGAGCAGTTCTTC.

This clonotype was seen at least ten times. The chain uses TRBV7-9 and TRBJ1-1; maybe TRBD1 (6 bases). Trimming took 4 bases from V and 0 from J, leaving 9 bases between them. Germline V gene sequence: CDR1 SEHNR, CDR2 FQNEAQ (reference sequence). The CDR3 length is 14 residues. This CDR3 reads CASSWTEVNTEAFF. CDR3 bases: TGTGCCAGCAGCTGGACAGAGGTGAACACTGAAGCTTTCTTT.

This clonotype was found many times. The chain links TRBV20-1 to TRBJ1-1; no reliable D call. The CDR3 loop spans 12 amino acids. V dropped 0 bases and J dropped 2 bases, with 4 bases sitting between them. Looked up from germline, CDR1 is DFQATT and CDR2 is SNEGSKA (reference sequence). The CDR3 protein is CSARDHNTEAFF. For the CDR3, the DNA is TGCAGTGCTAGAGATCATAACACTGAAGCTTTCTTT.

This clonotype is labeled as medium-sized. V and J are TRBV10-3 and TRBJ2-5; 13 bases are shared with TRBD2. The J segment lost 5 bases and the V segment lost 6 bases, leaving 12 bases of the junction unmatched. CDR3 length: 17 amino acids. CDR1 and CDR2 from the germline V gene are ENHRY and SYGVKD. The CDR3 DNA sequence: TGTGCCATCAGATATGGACTAGCGGGGGCCCTTGGGGAGACCCAGTACTTC. This gives the protein CAIRYGLAGALGETQYF.

This clonotype was seen many times. The chain recombines TRBV29-1 with TRBJ2-3; the D gene is possibly TRBD2 (6 bases). CDR3 size: 12 residues. V shed 4 bases and J shed 4 bases, with 9 bases lying between them. Germline loops: CDR1 SQVTM, CDR2 ANQGSEA. The CDR3 DNA reads TGCAGCGTTGTGGAGGGTTCAGATACGCAGTATTTT. It codes for CSVVEGSDTQYF.

This clonotype was detected a few times. This CDR3 reads CSAIKGTGRDQPQHF. As DNA, the CDR3 is TGCAGTGCTATTAAGGGGACAGGGCGAGATCAGCCCCAGCATTTT. The V and J genes are TRBV20-1 and TRBJ1-5; 9 bases agree with TRBD1. The CDR3 is 15 amino acids. Germline CDR1 and CDR2: DFQATT and SNEGSKA (reference sequence). V gave up 4 bases and J gave up 5 bases; unmatched junction bases: 9.

This clonotype occurred many times. The chain carries TRBV12-3 or TRBV12-4 and TRBJ2-2; D might be TRBD1 (5 bases). V was pared by 2 bases and J by 6 bases, with 7 bases between. The CDR3 length is 13 residues. As DNA, the CDR3 is TGTGCCAGCAGTTTACAGGGCGCCGGGGAGCTGTTTTTT. Its protein product is CASSLQGAGELFF.

This clonotype showed up many times. The chain links TRBV2 to TRBJ2-3, with 10 bases lining up with TRBD2. Germline V lookup: CDR1 SNHLY, CDR2 FYNNEI. The CDR3 is 15 residues long. V dropped 10 bases and J dropped 4; count of bases not matched to a gene: 11. This CDR3 is CAITFGLAVADTQYF. As DNA, the CDR3 is TGTGCCATTACCTTCGGACTAGCGGTCGCAGATACGCAGTATTTT.

This clonotype showed up just a few times. This chain connects TRBV11-2 to TRBJ2-7, with no clear D. This CDR3 has 15 amino acids. Germline CDR1 reads SGHAT; CDR2 reads FQNNGV. V was cut by 4 bases and J by 2 bases, with 15 bases left in between. The CDR3 here is CASSSGRASAYEQYF. For the CDR3, the DNA is TGTGCCAGCAGCTCAGGCCGGGCCTCCGCCTACGAGCAGTACTTC.

This clonotype was detected ten times or more. The V call is TRBV7-9, the J call TRBJ2-2; D is perhaps TRBD2 (6 bases). Germline V gene data show CDR1 as SEHNR and CDR2 as FQNEAQ (reference sequence). This CDR3 contains 15 residues. Trimming removed 7 bases at V and 6 bases at J, with 18 bases between. In DNA form, the CDR3 reads TGTGCCAGCAATACGGGAGTAGTCTACTCCGGGGAGCTGTTTTTT. Amino acid sequence: CASNTGVVYSGELFF.

This clonotype was detected many times. The J gene is TRBJ2-5, the V gene TRBV10-3; D ambiguous. The CDR3 loop spans 14 amino acids. In germline, CDR1 is ENHRY, CDR2 SYGVKD. The ends were cut back, 2 bases at V and 5 bases at J, with 12 bases in the middle. The CDR3 sequence: CAISEGSAAETQYF. The CDR3 DNA sequence: TGTGCCATCAGTGAGGGCTCCGCCGCGGAGACCCAGTACTTC.

This clonotype was counted only a few times. The genes are TRBV20-1 and TRBJ2-7; D possibly matches TRBD1 or TRBD2 (5 bases each). The CDR3 extends over 14 amino acids. V was cut by 8 bases and J by 4 bases, with 21 bases left in between. Germline values: CDR1 DFQATT, CDR2 SNEGSKA (reference sequence). The CDR3: CSSTRVRRDYEQYF. The CDR3 DNA follows: TGCAGTTCGACCAGGGTCCGACGGGATTACGAGCAGTACTTC.

About this clonotype itself: A much larger clone differs by one base, so this may be a read error. V usage is TRBV14 and J usage is TRBJ2-7, with D uncertain. CDR3 size: 13 residues. Germline V gene data show CDR1 as SGHDN and CDR2 as FVKESK. This CDR3 is CASSQAQVGEQHF. CDR3 DNA sequence: TGTGCCAGCAGCCAAGCTCAGGTCGGCGAGCAGCACTTC. The full variable domain, its missing parts supplied by reference TRBV14 and TRBJ2-7, is EAGVTQFPSHSVIEKGQTVTLRCDPISGHDNLYWYRRVMGKEIKFLLHFVKESKQDESGMPNNRFLAERTGGTYSTLKVQPAELEDSGVYFCASSQAQVGEQHFGPGTRLTVT.

In its sample, this clonotype was seen a few times. The chain employs TRBV6-5 and TRBJ2-5, with 15 bases that match TRBD2. This CDR3 is built from 17 residues. The trim removed 2 bases at V and 4 bases at J, leaving 5 bases unmatched. Germline CDR1 MNHEY, CDR2 SVGAGI. The CDR3 coding sequence is TGTGCCAGCAGTTACCTCACGGGACTAGCGGGGGGAGAGACCCAGTACTTC. Its translation: CASSYLTGLAGGETQYF.

This clonotype was counted many times. The chain is built from TRBV3-1 and TRBJ1-2; tentatively, D is TRBD1 (5 bases). The CDR3 totals 13 residues. Germline lookup yields CDR1 LGHDT and CDR2 YNNKEL (reference sequence). V was trimmed by 0 bases and J by 6 bases, leaving 8 bases between them. The DNA of the CDR3 is TGTGCCAGCAGCCAAGAGGAGGGGAATGGCTACACCTTC. Translation: CASSQEEGNGYTF. Together with reference TRBV3-1 and TRBJ1-2, the CDR3 gives the full variable domain: DTAVSQTPKYLVTQMGNDKSIKCEQNLGHDTMYWYKQDSKKFLKIMFSYNNKELIINETVPNRFSPKSPDKAHLNLHINSLELGDSAVYFCASSQEEGNGYTFGSGTRLTVV.

There are a few counts of this clonotype. This chain uses TRBV7-2 with TRBJ2-2; either TRBD1 or TRBD2 may fit D (6 bases each). The CDR3 sequence is 14 residues long. The germline V gene has CDR1 SGHTA and CDR2 FQGNSA. Trimming pared 2 bases from V and 4 bases from J, leaving 8 bases between. CDR3 sequence reads: CASSLKGGTGELFF. The CDR3 coding sequence is TGTGCCAGCAGCTTAAAGGGGGGCACCGGGGAGCTGTTTTTT. The full variable domain, with the rest looked up from reference TRBV7-2 and TRBJ2-2, is GAGVSQSPSNKVTEKGKDVELRCDPISGHTALYWYRQSLGQGLEFLIYFQGNSAPDKSGLPSDRFSAERTGGSVSTLTIQRTQQEDSAVYLCASSLKGGTGELFFGEGSRLTVL.

This clonotype came up many times. The J gene is TRBJ2-7, the V gene TRBV6-2 or TRBV6-3; D remains ambiguous. The CDR3 is made up of 11 amino acids. The V end lost 1 base, the J end lost 5 bases, and 3 bases lay between the germline ends. Germline V gives CDR1 MNHEY, CDR2 SVGEGT. CDR3 DNA sequence: TGTGCCAGCAGTTACTTTAACGAGCAGTACTTC. Residues: CASSYFNEQYF.

There are many counts of this clonotype. This chain connects TRBV14 to TRBJ2-3; 8 nucleotides line up with TRBD2. Germline assignment: CDR1 SGHDN and CDR2 FVKESK. With 1 base clipped from V and 2 bases from J, the junction kept 5 bases outside the gene matches. CDR3 length equals 16 residues. CDR3 bases: TGTGCCAGCAGCCAAGGTAGCGGGGCCCTCACAGATACGCAGTATTTT. It encodes CASSQGSGALTDTQYF.

The table lists this clonotype with many counts. The rearrangement links TRBV18 to TRBJ1-4; D gene unclear. CDR1 KGHSH and CDR2 LQKENI come from the germline V gene. Trimming stripped 5 bases from V and 5 bases from J, with 15 bases between. The CDR3 has 15 residues. The CDR3, as DNA: TGTGCCAGCTCAGGAACGGACGGTGGGAATGAAAAACTGTTTTTT. This sequence encodes CASSGTDGGNEKLFF.

The chain combines TRBV7-2 with TRBJ1-5; 8 bases map to TRBD1. The V gene's germline CDR1 is SGHTA and CDR2 FQGNSA. Losses at the gene ends were 5 bases for V and 2 bases for J; bases not matched to a gene: 5. This CDR3 spans 15 amino acids. The CDR3 bases are TGTGCCAGCAGCCCCCGGACAGGGCGCAATCAGCCCCAGCATTTT. Protein: CASSPRTGRNQPQHF.